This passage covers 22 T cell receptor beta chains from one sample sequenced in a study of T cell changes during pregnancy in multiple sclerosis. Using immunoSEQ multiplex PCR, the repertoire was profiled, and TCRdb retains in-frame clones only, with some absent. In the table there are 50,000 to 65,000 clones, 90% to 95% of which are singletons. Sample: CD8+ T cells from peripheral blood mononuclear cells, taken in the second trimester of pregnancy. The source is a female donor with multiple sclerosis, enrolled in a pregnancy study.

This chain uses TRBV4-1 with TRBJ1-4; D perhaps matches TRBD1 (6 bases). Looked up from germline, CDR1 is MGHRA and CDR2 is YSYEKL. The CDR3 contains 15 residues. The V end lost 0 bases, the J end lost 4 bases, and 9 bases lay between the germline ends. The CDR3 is CASSQEGQINEKLFF. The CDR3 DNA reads TGCGCCAGCAGCCAAGAGGGACAAATTAATGAAAAACTGTTTTTT.

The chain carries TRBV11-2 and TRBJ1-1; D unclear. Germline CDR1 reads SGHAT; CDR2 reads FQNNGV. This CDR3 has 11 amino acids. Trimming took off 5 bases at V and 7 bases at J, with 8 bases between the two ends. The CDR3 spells CASSPLYEAFF. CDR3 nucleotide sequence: TGTGCCAGCAGCCCCTTATATGAAGCTTTCTTT.

The CDR3 loop is CASSLAINRASGNEQFF. In nucleotides, the CDR3 is TGTGCCAGCAGCTTAGCTATTAACAGGGCATCTGGCAATGAGCAGTTCTTC. The rearrangement joins TRBV7-8 to TRBJ2-1; D perhaps matches TRBD1 (6 bases). The CDR3 is 17 amino acids. Germline V lookup: CDR1 SGHVS, CDR2 FQNEAQ. The V end lost 0 bases, the J end lost 6 bases, and 18 bases lay between the germline ends.

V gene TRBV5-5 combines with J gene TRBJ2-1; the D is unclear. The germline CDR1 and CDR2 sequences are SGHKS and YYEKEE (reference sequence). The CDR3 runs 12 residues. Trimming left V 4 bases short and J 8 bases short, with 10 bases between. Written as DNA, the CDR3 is TGTGCCAGCAGCCTGACTGGCGATGAGCAGTTCTTC. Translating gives CASSLTGDEQFF.

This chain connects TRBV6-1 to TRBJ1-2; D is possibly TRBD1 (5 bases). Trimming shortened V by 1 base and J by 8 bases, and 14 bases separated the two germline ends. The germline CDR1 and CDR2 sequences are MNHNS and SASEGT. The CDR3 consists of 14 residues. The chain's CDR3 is CASSEVKAGRGYTF. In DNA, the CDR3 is TGTGCCAGCAGTGAAGTGAAGGCAGGGCGGGGCTACACCTTC.

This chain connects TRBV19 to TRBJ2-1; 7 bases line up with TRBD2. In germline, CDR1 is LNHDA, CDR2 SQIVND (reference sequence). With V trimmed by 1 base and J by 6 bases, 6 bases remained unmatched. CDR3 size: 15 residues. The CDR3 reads CASSIAAGVGNEQFF. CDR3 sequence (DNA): TGTGCCAGTAGTATAGCGGCGGGAGTAGGCAATGAGCAGTTCTTC.

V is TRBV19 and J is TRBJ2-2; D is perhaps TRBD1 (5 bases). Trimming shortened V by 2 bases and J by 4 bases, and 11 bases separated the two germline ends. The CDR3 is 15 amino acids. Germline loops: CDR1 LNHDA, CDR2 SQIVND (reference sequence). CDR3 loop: CASSITGAGTGELFF. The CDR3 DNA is TGTGCCAGTAGTATAACTGGGGCTGGCACCGGGGAGCTGTTTTTT.

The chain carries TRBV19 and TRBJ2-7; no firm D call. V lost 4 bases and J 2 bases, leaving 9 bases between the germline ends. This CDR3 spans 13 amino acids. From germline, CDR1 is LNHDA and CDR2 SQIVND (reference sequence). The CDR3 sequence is CASSTGRTYEQYF. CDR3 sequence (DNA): TGTGCCAGTAGTACTGGCAGGACCTACGAGCAGTACTTC.

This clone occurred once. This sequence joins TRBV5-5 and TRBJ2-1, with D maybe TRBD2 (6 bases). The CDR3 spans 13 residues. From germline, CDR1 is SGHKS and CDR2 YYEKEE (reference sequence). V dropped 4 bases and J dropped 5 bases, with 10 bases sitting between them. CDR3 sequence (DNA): TGTGCCAGCAGCGGGTGGGAGGACAATGAGCAGTTCTTC. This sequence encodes CASSGWEDNEQFF.

The CDR3 region has the DNA TGTGCCAGCAGCTCCGGACTAGCGTCACAGGAGTTCTTC. Translation gives CASSSGLASQEFF. The J gene is TRBJ2-1, the V gene TRBV25-1; 9 bases are shared with TRBD2. The CDR3 has 13 amino acids. The germline CDR1 and CDR2 sequences are MGHDK and SYGVNS. V lost 6 bases and J lost 14; bases outside the gene matches: 11.

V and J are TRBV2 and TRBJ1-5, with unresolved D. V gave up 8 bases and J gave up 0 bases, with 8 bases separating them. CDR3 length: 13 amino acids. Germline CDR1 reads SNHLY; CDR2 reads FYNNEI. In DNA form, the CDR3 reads TGTGCCAGCGTGGCAGATAGCAATCAGCCCCAGCATTTT. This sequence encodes CASVADSNQPQHF.

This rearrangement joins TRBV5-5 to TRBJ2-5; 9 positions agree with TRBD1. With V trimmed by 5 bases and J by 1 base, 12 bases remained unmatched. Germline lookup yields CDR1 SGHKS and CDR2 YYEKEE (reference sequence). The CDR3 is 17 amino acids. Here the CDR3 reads CASSYRGLYTSQETQYF. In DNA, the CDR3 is TGTGCCAGCAGTTACAGGGGGCTCTACACCTCCCAAGAGACCCAGTACTTC.

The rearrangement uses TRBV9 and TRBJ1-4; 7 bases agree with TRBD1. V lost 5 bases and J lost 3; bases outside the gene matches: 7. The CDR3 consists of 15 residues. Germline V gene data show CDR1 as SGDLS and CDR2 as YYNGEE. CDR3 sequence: CASSAKGAANEKLFF. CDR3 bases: TGTGCCAGCAGTGCAAAGGGGGCAGCTAATGAAAAACTGTTTTTT.

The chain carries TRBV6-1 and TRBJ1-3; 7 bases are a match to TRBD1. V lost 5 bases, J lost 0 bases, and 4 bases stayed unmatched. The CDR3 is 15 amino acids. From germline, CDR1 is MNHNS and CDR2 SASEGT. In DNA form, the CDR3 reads TGTGCCAGCAGTCTTGCAGGGGGCTCTGGAAACACCATATATTTT. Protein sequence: CASSLAGGSGNTIYF.

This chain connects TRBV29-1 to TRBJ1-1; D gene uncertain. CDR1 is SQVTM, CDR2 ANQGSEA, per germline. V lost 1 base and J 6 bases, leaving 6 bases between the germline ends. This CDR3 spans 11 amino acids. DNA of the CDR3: TGCAGCGTTGAAGGACACTCTGAAGCTTTCTTT. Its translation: CSVEGHSEAFF.

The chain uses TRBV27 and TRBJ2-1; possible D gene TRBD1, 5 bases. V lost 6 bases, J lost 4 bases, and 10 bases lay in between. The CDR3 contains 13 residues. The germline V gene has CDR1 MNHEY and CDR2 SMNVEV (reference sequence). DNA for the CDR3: TGTGCCAGCAGCTACGACAGTTACAATGAGCAGTTCTTC. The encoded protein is CASSYDSYNEQFF.

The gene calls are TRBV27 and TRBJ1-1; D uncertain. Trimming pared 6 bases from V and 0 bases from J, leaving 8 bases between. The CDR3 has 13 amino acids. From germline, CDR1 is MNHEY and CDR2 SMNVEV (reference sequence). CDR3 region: CASSGLLNTEAFF. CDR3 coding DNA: TGTGCCAGCAGCGGACTCTTGAACACTGAAGCTTTCTTT.

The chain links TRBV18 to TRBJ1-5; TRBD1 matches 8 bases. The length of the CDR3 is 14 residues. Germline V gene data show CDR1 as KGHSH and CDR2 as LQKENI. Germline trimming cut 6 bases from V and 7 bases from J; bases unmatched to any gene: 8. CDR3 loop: CASSVGQVAQPQHF. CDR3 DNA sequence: TGTGCCAGCTCCGTGGGACAGGTCGCGCAGCCCCAGCATTTT.

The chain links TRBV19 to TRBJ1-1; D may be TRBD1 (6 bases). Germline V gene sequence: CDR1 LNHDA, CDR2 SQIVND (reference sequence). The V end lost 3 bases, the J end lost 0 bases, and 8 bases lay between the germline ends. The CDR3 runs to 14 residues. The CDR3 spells CASSIGGLNTEAFF. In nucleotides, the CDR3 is TGTGCCAGTAGTATCGGGGGGCTGAACACTGAAGCTTTCTTT.

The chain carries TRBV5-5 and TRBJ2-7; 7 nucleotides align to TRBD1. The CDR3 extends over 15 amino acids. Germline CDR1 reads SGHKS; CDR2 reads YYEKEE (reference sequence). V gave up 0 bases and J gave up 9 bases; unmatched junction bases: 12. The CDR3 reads CASSLAQGQILGQYF. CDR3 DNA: TGTGCCAGCAGCTTGGCACAGGGGCAGATTCTTGGGCAGTACTTC.

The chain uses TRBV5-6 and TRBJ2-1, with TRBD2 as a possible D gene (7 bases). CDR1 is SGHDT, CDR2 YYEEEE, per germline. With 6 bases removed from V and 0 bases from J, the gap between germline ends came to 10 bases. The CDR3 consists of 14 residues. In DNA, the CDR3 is TGTGCCAGCACGGGGGGCCGCTCCTACAATGAGCAGTTCTTC. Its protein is CASTGGRSYNEQFF. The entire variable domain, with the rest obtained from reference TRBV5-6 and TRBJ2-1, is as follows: DAGVTQSPTHLIKTRGQQVTLRCSPKSGHDTVSWYQQALGQGPQFIFQYYEEEERQRGNFPDRFSGHQFPNYSSELNVNALLLGDSALYLCASTGGRSYNEQFFGPGTRLTVL.

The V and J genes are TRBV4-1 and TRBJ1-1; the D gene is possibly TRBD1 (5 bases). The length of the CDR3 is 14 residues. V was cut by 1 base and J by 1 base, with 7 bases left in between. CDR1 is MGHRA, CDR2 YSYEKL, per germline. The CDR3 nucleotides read TGCGCCAGCAGCCAAGCGGGGGGGAACACTGAAGCTTTCTTT. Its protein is CASSQAGGNTEAFF.